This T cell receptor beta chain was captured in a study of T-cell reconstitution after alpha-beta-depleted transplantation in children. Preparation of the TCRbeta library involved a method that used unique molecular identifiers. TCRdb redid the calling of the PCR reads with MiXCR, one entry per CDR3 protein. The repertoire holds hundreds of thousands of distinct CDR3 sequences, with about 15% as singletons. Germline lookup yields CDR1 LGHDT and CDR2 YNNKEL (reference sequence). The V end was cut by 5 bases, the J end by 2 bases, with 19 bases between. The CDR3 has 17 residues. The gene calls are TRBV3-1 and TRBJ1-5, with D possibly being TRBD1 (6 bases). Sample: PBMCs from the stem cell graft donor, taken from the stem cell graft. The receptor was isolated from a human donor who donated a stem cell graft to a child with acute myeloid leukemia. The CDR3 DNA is TGTGCCAGCAGCACGGGAGCGGGCAGGGGAGGCAATCAGCCCCAGCATTTT. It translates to CASSTGAGRGGNQPQHF.